The clone carrying this TCR beta chain came up a few times. Antigen: not known. Germline V CDR1 and CDR2: SQVTM, ANQGSEA. This CDR3 has 17 amino acids. V shed 3 bases and J 0 bases; nucleotides not matched to a gene: 8. The data derive from a study of cytomegalovirus exposure and HLA in healthy donors. Study results and caveats: In a later analysis, V- and J-gene trimming of beta chains associated with a DCLRE1C missense variant, replicated independently. Judged likely to be a sequencing artifact was a cluster of highly shared sequence variants.

With 60 Vbeta and 13 Jbeta primers, the PCR was carried out. Repertoires were generated with immunoSEQ multiplex PCR, while TCRdb's copy carries only in-frame clones and drops some. The sample consists of 120,000 to 150,000 clones, around 80% of them appearing once. Sequenced material: PBMCs. This receptor was identified in a woman in her forties or fifties in good health and CMV-seropositive. The rearrangement uses TRBV29-1 and TRBJ1-3, with 10 bases fitting TRBD1. In DNA form, the CDR3 reads TGCAGCGTTGATCCGGGACAGGGGTCTCCCTCTGGAAACACCATATATTTT. Translated, it gives CSVDPGQGSPSGNTIYF. The full variable domain, rest sourced from reference TRBV29-1 and TRBJ1-3, is SAVISQKPSRDICQRGTSLTIQCQVDSQVTMMFWYRQQPGQSLTLIATANQGSEATYESGFVIDKFPISRPNLTFSTLTVSNMSPEDSSIYLCSVDPGQGSPSGNTIYFGEGSWLTVV.